This record concerns one T cell receptor beta chain sequence. The target of this receptor is not known. No clone much larger than this one lies a single base away; base qualities are absent. At one collaborating source in Seattle, patients were enrolled during active infection and were followed longitudinally through the course of disease. The collaborating institutions used their own protocols to collect whole blood in K2EDTA tubes. Collaborator samples were shipped for TCRbeta analysis as frozen whole blood, isolated PBMCs, or DNA extracted from either sample type. The data are from a study of blood T cell repertoires in COVID-19 (TCRdb year 2020). With respect to the entire study: Collaborator samples came from the United States, Italy and Spain and covered acute and convalescent phases of COVID-19. Nearly every sample came with metadata listing a de-identified subject ID, COVID-19 status, age in years and sex. Where HLA class I and class II types were available, the types were taken from metadata supplied by the sample provider, not from assay-based typing. The repertoires were released in a freely available public database intended as a resource for research on the immune response to SARS-CoV-2. The material from the prospective study consisted of cDNA or gDNA derived from T cells, B-cell-depleted T cells, or PBMCs. Samples were obtained from the ongoing ImmuneRACE study (first 160 participants) and from approximately 1,200 subjects provided by 6 global collaborators. Subjects who had been exposed to COVID-19, were actively infected with it, or had recovered from it provided the deeply sampled blood TCRbeta repertoires that made up the dataset.

V loses 3 bases, J loses 0 bases, and the germline ends lie 2 bases apart. The CDR3 runs 12 amino acids, cysteine and phenylalanine included. The retained sequence is limited to the CDR3, 36 bases, with the frame set at the first base. The germline V gene (reference sequence) gives CDR1 as MNHEY and CDR2 as SMNVEV. The immunoSEQ Assay, a bias-controlled multiplex PCR, was used to amplify TCRbeta CDR3 regions from genomic DNA. On the study's bioinformatics: Nucleated cell counts per sample were estimated from amplification of reference gene primers within the assay. Sequence reads were collapsed and filtered to measure the absolute abundance of every unique TCRbeta CDR3 rearrangement. For each sample, productive Simpson clonality was calculated by taking the square root of Simpson's diversity index across productive rearrangements. Drawn from immuneACCESS, this table holds only the in-frame rearrangements with V and J called that TCRdb kept. Clones are partly lost; checked studies trace under half to an unresolved V gene and leave the rest unexplained. The V and J calls and clone size are taken from that table; D and trimming were inferred from the DNA. The sample profile shows about 350,000 clones; more than 70% of them were found once. The top ten hold 6% to 8% of the sample.

Summary of the overall study and its limitations: The amount of clinical and demographic metadata varied by source and participant and was provided uncurated.

Sequences were obtained from peripheral blood. The source of this sequence is a woman aged 70-85 years with COVID-19, enrolled during active disease. This chain joins TRBV27 to TRBJ2-5; a confident D gene designation cannot be given. The bases are TGTGCCAGCAGTTTCAACCAAGAGACCCAGTACTTC. Translated, this gives CASSFNQETQYF.